A selection of T cell receptor beta chains follows, all from one sample in a study of blood T cell repertoires in COVID-19. TCRdb's table, derived via immunoSEQ multiplex PCR, lists solely in-frame clones and lacks some. Here the sample spans 200,000 to 300,000 clones, 84% being singletons. Material: peripheral blood. All receptors derive from a man aged 55 to 70 with acute or convalescent COVID-19. CDR3s include the opening cysteine and the closing phenylalanine or tryptophan. D genes are given only for firm matches. Rows give clone size only sometimes, using once, few, many, or a class for an expanded clone.

CDR3nt: TGTGCCGTAACAGCTGAGCCGAACAACTATGGCTACACCTTC
CDR3aa: CAVTAEPNNYGYTF
d_gene: .
v_gene: TRBV10-3
abundance: .
j_gene: TRBJ1-2
len: 14

CDR3nt: TGCAGCGTCAGACACCCCAATGAGCAGTTCTTC
CDR3aa: CSVRHPNEQFF
d_gene: .
v_gene: TRBV29-1
abundance: .
j_gene: TRBJ2-1
len: 11

CDR3nt: TGTGCCAGCAGCTTAGTTAGGACAAGGACACGGGAAGCTTTCTTT
CDR3aa: CASSLVRTRTREAFF
d_gene: .
v_gene: TRBV7-8
abundance: .
j_gene: TRBJ1-1
len: 15

CDR3nt: TGTGCCAGTAGTATCCAGGGATCCGGGACAAATGGCTACACCTTC
CDR3aa: CASSIQGSGTNGYTF
d_gene: .
v_gene: TRBV19
abundance: few
j_gene: TRBJ1-2
len: 15

CDR3nt: TGCGCCAGCAGCAGCAAAAGACAGAGTTTGGGGGAGACCCAGTACTTC
CDR3aa: CASSSKRQSLGETQYF
d_gene: .
v_gene: TRBV5-1
abundance: .
j_gene: TRBJ2-5
len: 16

CDR3nt: TGCAGCGTTTCTCAGGCGACCCACGAGCAGTACTTC
CDR3aa: CSVSQATHEQYF
d_gene: .
v_gene: TRBV29-1
abundance: few
j_gene: TRBJ2-7
len: 12

CDR3nt: TGTGCCAGCAGTTACGGGCCGGCGGGGGCTAGCACAGATACGCAGTATTTT
CDR3aa: CASSYGPAGASTDTQYF
d_gene: .
v_gene: TRBV6-2/TRBV6-3
abundance: .
j_gene: TRBJ2-3
len: 17

CDR3nt: TGTGCCAGTAGTCCCCGGACAGGGTCTTACGAGCAGTACTTC
CDR3aa: CASSPRTGSYEQYF
d_gene: TRBD1
v_gene: TRBV19
abundance: .
j_gene: TRBJ2-7
len: 14

CDR3nt: TGTGCCAGCAGCTTACGAGATTTCAATGAGCAGTTCTTC
CDR3aa: CASSLRDFNEQFF
d_gene: .
v_gene: TRBV7-2
abundance: .
j_gene: TRBJ2-1
len: 13

CDR3nt: TGCAGTGCTAGTATTTCAAGCGGAGGCGGAAATGAGCAGTTCTTC
CDR3aa: CSASISSGGGNEQFF
d_gene: .
v_gene: TRBV20-1
abundance: .
j_gene: TRBJ2-1
len: 15

CDR3nt: TGTGCCAGCAGTTATGCCCGGGACAGGGGGCGCATAAATACGCAGTATTTT
CDR3aa: CASSYARDRGRINTQYF
d_gene: TRBD1
v_gene: TRBV27
abundance: .
j_gene: TRBJ2-3
len: 17

CDR3nt: TGCACCAGCAGCCAAACCCGGCCGACTAGCGGGTTTGCAGATACGCAGTATTTT
CDR3aa: CTSSQTRPTSGFADTQYF
d_gene: .
v_gene: TRBV1
abundance: .
j_gene: TRBJ2-3
len: 18

CDR3nt: TGTGCCAGCAGCTTGGGGTCTAGCTCCTACGAGCAGTACTTC
CDR3aa: CASSLGSSSYEQYF
d_gene: .
v_gene: TRBV5-4
abundance: .
j_gene: TRBJ2-7
len: 14

CDR3nt: TGTGCCAGTAAAACAGGGGGCATGTCTGGAAACACCATATATTTT
CDR3aa: CASKTGGMSGNTIYF
d_gene: TRBD1
v_gene: TRBV19
abundance: once
j_gene: TRBJ1-3
len: 15

CDR3nt: TGTGCCAGCAGTCTTTCTGGGACAGGGAACAGGGAAAAACTGTTTTTT
CDR3aa: CASSLSGTGNREKLFF
d_gene: TRBD1
v_gene: TRBV28
abundance: .
j_gene: TRBJ1-4
len: 16

CDR3nt: TGTGCCAGTAGTCCCGGGACAGTCCGGGGAGAGCAGTTCTTC
CDR3aa: CASSPGTVRGEQFF
d_gene: TRBD1
v_gene: TRBV19
abundance: .
j_gene: TRBJ2-1
len: 14

CDR3nt: TGTGCCAGCAGGCGTGCCGGGACAGCAATAGGGGGGCAGTACTTC
CDR3aa: CASRRAGTAIGGQYF
d_gene: TRBD1
v_gene: TRBV7-2
abundance: .
j_gene: TRBJ2-7
len: 15

CDR3nt: TGTGCCAGCTCACCCGGCAGGGTCGCTTCGGAAGCCAAAAACATTCAGTACTTC
CDR3aa: CASSPGRVASEAKNIQYF
d_gene: .
v_gene: TRBV18
abundance: .
j_gene: TRBJ2-4
len: 18

CDR3nt: TGCAGTGCAAGTGGTCTGGCGTCTGGGAGGGCTTTCTACGAGCAGTACTTC
CDR3aa: CSASGLASGRAFYEQYF
d_gene: TRBD2
v_gene: TRBV20-1
abundance: once
j_gene: TRBJ2-7
len: 17

CDR3nt: TGTGCCAGCAGCTTTTCAGGAGGTGACGAGCAGTACTTC
CDR3aa: CASSFSGGDEQYF
d_gene: .
v_gene: TRBV7-6
abundance: .
j_gene: TRBJ2-7
len: 13

CDR3nt: TGTGCCAGCAGCCCACAAGGCGGGACAGGGATCACTGAAGCTTTCTTT
CDR3aa: CASSPQGGTGITEAFF
d_gene: TRBD1
v_gene: TRBV9
abundance: .
j_gene: TRBJ1-1
len: 16

CDR3nt: TGTGCCATCAGTGAAAGGGGTTCCTACGAGCAGTACTTC
CDR3aa: CAISERGSYEQYF
d_gene: .
v_gene: TRBV10-3
abundance: .
j_gene: TRBJ2-7
len: 13

CDR3nt: TGTGCCAGCCGCCTAGACAGGGCGGGGGAGCAGTTCTTC
CDR3aa: CASRLDRAGEQFF
d_gene: .
v_gene: TRBV18
abundance: .
j_gene: TRBJ2-1
len: 13

CDR3nt: TGTGCCAGCAGTTTAGAGGGGCAGGGGAGCACAGATACGCAGTATTTT
CDR3aa: CASSLEGQGSTDTQYF
d_gene: .
v_gene: TRBV25-1
abundance: .
j_gene: TRBJ2-3
len: 16

CDR3nt: TGTGCCAGCTCACGGACAGGGGGTAGGGGGGAGCTGTTTTTT
CDR3aa: CASSRTGGRGELFF
d_gene: TRBD1
v_gene: TRBV5-4
abundance: .
j_gene: TRBJ2-2
len: 14

CDR3nt: TGTGCCAGCACCCTTAGAAGGGAGAACTACGAGCAGTACTTC
CDR3aa: CASTLRRENYEQYF
d_gene: .
v_gene: TRBV7-8
abundance: .
j_gene: TRBJ2-7
len: 14

CDR3nt: TGTGCCAGCAGCACGCTAGCGGCCTCCTACGAGCAGTACTTC
CDR3aa: CASSTLAASYEQYF
d_gene: TRBD2
v_gene: TRBV11-2
abundance: .
j_gene: TRBJ2-7
len: 14

CDR3nt: TGCGCCAGCAAAGGGGATAAGATGACGGAGACCCAGTACTTC
CDR3aa: CASKGDKMTETQYF
d_gene: .
v_gene: TRBV5-1
abundance: .
j_gene: TRBJ2-5
len: 14